The rows below give T cell receptor beta chains drawn from one sample of a study of blood T cell repertoires in COVID-19. Repertoires were generated with immunoSEQ multiplex PCR, while TCRdb's copy carries only in-frame clones and drops some. The sample lists approximately 140,000 clones; about 90% were seen once. The specimen was peripheral blood. These receptors all stem from a woman aged 60-75 years with acute or convalescent COVID-19. Both conserved end residues are part of each CDR3. Each record gives: D gene, clone size, V gene, J gene, CDR3 protein, CDR3 DNA. The D gene is left open where the match is weak. Not all rows give a size; the values are once, few, many and, for expanded clones, a class.

-	few	TRBV28	TRBJ1-1	CASAFVQYNTEAFF	TGTGCCAGCGCCTTTGTGCAGTATAACACTGAAGCTTTCTTT
-	-	TRBV10-3	TRBJ1-1	CAISDRQAHPEAFF	TGTGCCATCAGTGACAGGCAGGCCCACCCTGAAGCTTTCTTT
-	-	TRBV6-5	TRBJ1-1	CASSLATGNTEAFF	TGTGCCAGCAGTTTGGCAACAGGGAACACTGAAGCTTTCTTT
-	-	TRBV19	TRBJ2-1	CASSSSGSRFF	TGTGCCAGTAGTTCTTCGGGGAGCAGGTTCTTC
TRBD1	-	TRBV5-5	TRBJ1-4	CASSLVSGTGATNEKLFF	TGTGCCAGCAGCTTGGTTTCAGGGACAGGTGCAACTAATGAAAAACTGTTTTTT
-	once	TRBV19	TRBJ1-2	CASSGQGRGYTF	TGTGCCAGTAGTGGGCAGGGTCGAGGCTACACCTTC
TRBD1	-	TRBV5-1	TRBJ1-1	CASSGTGDDMNTEAFF	TGCGCCAGCAGCGGGACAGGGGATGACATGAACACTGAAGCTTTCTTT
-	-	TRBV19	TRBJ1-2	CASSLQGPRVDGYTF	TGTGCCAGTAGTTTACAGGGCCCTCGGGTTGATGGCTACACCTTC
TRBD1	-	TRBV30	TRBJ1-2	CASGQGYGYTF	TGTGCGTCGGGACAGGGGTATGGCTACACCTTC
-	-	TRBV7-9	TRBJ1-6	CASSLNSASSPLHF	TGTGCCAGCAGCTTGAACTCAGCGAGTTCACCCCTCCACTTT
TRBD1	-	TRBV15	TRBJ2-7	CATSRVPTGNYEQYF	TGTGCCACCAGCAGAGTTCCGACAGGGAACTACGAGCAGTACTTC
TRBD1	-	TRBV7-9	TRBJ1-1	CASSSMFHRGQTEAFF	TGTGCCAGCAGCTCCATGTTCCACAGGGGGCAAACTGAAGCTTTCTTT
-	-	TRBV3-1/TRBV3-2	TRBJ1-6	CASSQAKNSPLHF	TGTGCCAGCAGCCAAGCAAAAAATTCACCCCTCCACTTT
TRBD2	-	TRBV28	TRBJ2-1	CASTNYGSSGGTSGYNEQFF	TGTGCCAGCACCAATTATGGGTCTAGCGGGGGGACCAGTGGGTACAATGAGCAGTTCTTC
-	-	TRBV6-5	TRBJ2-2	CASSLNRERGELFF	TGTGCCAGCAGCTTAAACAGGGAACGCGGGGAGCTGTTTTTT
TRBD2	-	TRBV4-3	TRBJ2-5	CASSRVLAGTQETQYF	TGCGCCAGCAGCCGAGTTCTAGCGGGGACCCAAGAGACCCAGTACTTC
-	-	TRBV7-2	TRBJ1-1	CASSFGGLTEAFF	TGTGCCAGCAGCTTCGGGGGTTTGACTGAAGCTTTCTTT
TRBD1	-	TRBV7-2	TRBJ1-6	CASSVQGAQNSPLHF	TGTGCCAGCAGCGTACAGGGGGCGCAAAATTCACCCCTCCACTTT
TRBD1	-	TRBV28	TRBJ1-5	CASSFPPRAGGSGNQPQHF	TGTGCCAGCAGTTTCCCTCCGAGGGCAGGGGGCTCTGGCAATCAGCCCCAGCATTTT
TRBD2	-	TRBV6-2/TRBV6-3	TRBJ2-3	CASSPSRGLAGSTDTQYF	TGTGCCAGCAGCCCCTCCCGTGGACTAGCGGGGAGCACAGATACGCAGTATTTT
TRBD1	-	TRBV19	TRBJ2-1	CASSKRGTGRNEQFF	TGTGCCAGTAGTAAAAGAGGGACAGGGCGAAATGAGCAGTTCTTC
TRBD2	-	TRBV4-1	TRBJ2-4	CASSPGLAGGKAKNIQYF	TGCGCCAGCAGCCCTGGACTAGCGGGGGGGAAAGCCAAAAACATTCAGTACTTC
TRBD2	-	TRBV10-3	TRBJ2-1	CAISERGGTSLGGDEQFF	TGTGCCATCAGTGAGAGGGGTGGGACTAGCTTGGGAGGAGATGAGCAGTTCTTC
-	-	TRBV28	TRBJ2-1	CASTPGERTYNEQFF	TGTGCCAGCACCCCTGGGGAGCGGACCTACAATGAGCAGTTCTTC
TRBD1	-	TRBV4-2	TRBJ1-2	CASSQKGGTGDYGYTF	TGTGCCAGCAGCCAAAAAGGGGGGACAGGGGACTATGGCTACACCTTC
TRBD2	once	TRBV15	TRBJ2-7	CATSITGGRDEQYF	TGTGCCACCAGCATCACGGGGGGGCGCGACGAGCAGTACTTC
TRBD2	-	TRBV10-3	TRBJ2-5	CGAAPSGGPRETQYF	TGTGGGGCCGCGCCTAGCGGGGGGCCAAGGGAGACCCAGTACTTC
-	-	TRBV30	TRBJ2-7	CAWSSSYEQYF	TGTGCCTGGAGTTCTTCCTACGAGCAGTACTTC
-	-	TRBV4-2	TRBJ2-5	CASSRRDSQETQYF	TGTGCCAGCAGCCGCCGGGACTCCCAAGAGACCCAGTACTTC
TRBD1	-	TRBV28	TRBJ1-2	CASNNLTGARYGYTF	TGTGCCAGCAACAACCTCACAGGGGCCCGCTATGGCTACACCTTC
-	-	TRBV5-1	TRBJ1-1	CASSLDLRMNTEAFF	TGCGCCAGCAGCTTGGATCTGAGAATGAACACTGAAGCTTTCTTT
TRBD2	-	TRBV7-8	TRBJ2-1	CASSLGDYSYNEQFF	TGTGCCAGCAGCTTAGGGGACTACTCCTACAATGAGCAGTTCTTC
-	-	TRBV30	TRBJ2-2	CASGGQRTNTGELFF	TGTGCCTCAGGCGGACAGAGGACGAACACCGGGGAGCTGTTTTTT
-	-	TRBV6-5	TRBJ2-7	CASSHSAGTYEQYF	TGTGCCAGCAGTCACTCGGCGGGGACCTACGAGCAGTACTTC
TRBD1	-	TRBV7-2	TRBJ1-2	CASSLDPQGRNYGYTF	TGTGCCAGCAGCTTAGACCCACAGGGGCGAAACTATGGCTACACCTTC
-	-	TRBV6-1	TRBJ2-7	CASSEQDRLNYEQYF	TGTGCCAGCAGTGAACAAGACAGGCTGAACTACGAGCAGTACTTC
TRBD2	once	TRBV7-2	TRBJ2-5	CASSSPSGGRQETQYF	TGTGCCAGCAGCTCACCTAGCGGGGGGCGGCAAGAGACCCAGTACTTC
-	-	TRBV5-1	TRBJ1-6	CASSLDEVLNSPLHF	TGCGCCAGCAGCTTGGACGAGGTCCTTAATTCACCCCTCCACTTT
TRBD1	-	TRBV5-6	TRBJ2-7	CASSLAGQAYSYEQYF	TGTGCCAGCAGCTTGGCGGGACAGGCCTACTCCTACGAGCAGTACTTC
-	few	TRBV28	TRBJ1-3	CASTSGVGNTIYF	TGTGCCAGCACCTCGGGAGTTGGAAACACCATATATTTT
-	-	TRBV7-9	TRBJ1-6	CASGGGLNSPLHF	TGTGCCTCCGGCGGGGGGCTTAATTCACCCCTCCACTTT
-	-	TRBV4-1	TRBJ1-2	CASSQDQGRTFSGYTF	TGCGCCAGCAGCCAAGATCAGGGCCGTACCTTCTCCGGCTACACCTTC
TRBD1	-	TRBV7-2	TRBJ1-2	CASSLDPSRGHYGYTF	TGTGCCAGCAGCTTAGACCCATCGAGGGGGCACTATGGCTACACCTTC
-	few	TRBV5-1	TRBJ1-1	CASSNLQGIEAFF	TGCGCCAGCAGTAATTTACAGGGAATCGAAGCTTTCTTT
TRBD1	few	TRBV28	TRBJ1-2	CASSSVYIRDRYGYTF	TGTGCCAGCAGTTCGGTATATATCCGGGACAGATATGGCTACACCTTC
-	-	TRBV28	TRBJ2-3	CASSLPVTDTQYF	TGTGCCAGCAGTTTGCCAGTCACAGATACGCAGTATTTT
TRBD1	-	TRBV6-2/TRBV6-3	TRBJ1-5	CASSTDRGGRQPQHF	TGTGCCAGCAGCACTGACAGGGGAGGGCGTCAGCCCCAGCATTTT
-	-	TRBV19	TRBJ1-1	CASSIDTLRAEAFF	TGTGCCAGTAGTATCGACACCCTCAGGGCTGAAGCTTTCTTT